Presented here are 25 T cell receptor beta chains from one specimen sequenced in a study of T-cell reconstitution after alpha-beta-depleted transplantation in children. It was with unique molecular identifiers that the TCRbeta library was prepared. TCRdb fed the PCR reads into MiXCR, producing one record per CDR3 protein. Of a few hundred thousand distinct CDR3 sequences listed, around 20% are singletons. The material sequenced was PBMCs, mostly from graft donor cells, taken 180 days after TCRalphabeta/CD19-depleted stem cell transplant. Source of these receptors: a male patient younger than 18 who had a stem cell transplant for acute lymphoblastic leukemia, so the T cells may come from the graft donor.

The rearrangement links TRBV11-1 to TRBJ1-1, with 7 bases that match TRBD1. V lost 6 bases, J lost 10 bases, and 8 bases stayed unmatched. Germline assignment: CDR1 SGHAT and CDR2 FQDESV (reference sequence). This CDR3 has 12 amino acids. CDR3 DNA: TGTGCCAGCAGTTTTCGAGCAGGGGGAGCTTTCTTT. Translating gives CASSFRAGGAFF.

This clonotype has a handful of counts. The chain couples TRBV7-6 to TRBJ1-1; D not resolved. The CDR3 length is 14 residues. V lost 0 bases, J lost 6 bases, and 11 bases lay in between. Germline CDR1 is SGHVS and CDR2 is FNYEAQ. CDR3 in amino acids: CASSLADSGSEAFF. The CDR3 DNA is TGTGCCAGCAGCTTAGCGGATTCGGGGTCTGAAGCTTTCTTT. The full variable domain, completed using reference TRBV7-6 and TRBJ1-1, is GAGVSQSPRYKVTKRGQDVALRCDPISGHVSLYWYRQALGQGPEFLTYFNYEAQQDKSGLPNDRFSAERPEGSISTLTIQRTEQRDSAMYRCASSLADSGSEAFFGQGTRLTVV.

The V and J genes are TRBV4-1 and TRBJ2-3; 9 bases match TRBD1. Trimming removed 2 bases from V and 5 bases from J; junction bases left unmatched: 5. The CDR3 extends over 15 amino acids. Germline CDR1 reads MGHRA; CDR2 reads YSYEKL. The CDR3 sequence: CASSQMGQGGDTQYF. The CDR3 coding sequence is TGCGCCAGCAGCCAAATGGGACAGGGTGGAGATACGCAGTATTTT.

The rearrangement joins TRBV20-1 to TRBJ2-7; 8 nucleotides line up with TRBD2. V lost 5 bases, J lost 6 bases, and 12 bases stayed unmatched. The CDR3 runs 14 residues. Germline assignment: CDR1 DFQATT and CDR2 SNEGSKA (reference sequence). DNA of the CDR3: TGCAGTGCTCCGCAAGGGACTAGTCGGGGCGAGCAGTACTTC. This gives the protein CSAPQGTSRGEQYF.

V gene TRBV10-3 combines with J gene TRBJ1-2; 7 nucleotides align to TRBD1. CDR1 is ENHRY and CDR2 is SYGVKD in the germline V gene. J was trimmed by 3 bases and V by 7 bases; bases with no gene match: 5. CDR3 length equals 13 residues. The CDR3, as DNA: TGTGCCATCACTTTGACAGGGCACTATGGCTACACCTTC. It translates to CAITLTGHYGYTF.

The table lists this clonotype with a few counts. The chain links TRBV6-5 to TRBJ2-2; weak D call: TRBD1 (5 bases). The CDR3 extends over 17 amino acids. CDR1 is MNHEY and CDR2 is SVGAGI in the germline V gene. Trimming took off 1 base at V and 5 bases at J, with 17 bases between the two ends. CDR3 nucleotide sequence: TGTGCCAGCAGTTACTTCGTCTCCCACAAGGGGACCGGGGAGCTGTTTTTT. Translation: CASSYFVSHKGTGELFF.

Here the CDR3 DNA reads TGCAGCGCCCAGTCTCCCCTCGAAGAGACCCAGTACTTC. As protein: CSAQSPLEETQYF. The chain employs TRBV29-1 and TRBJ2-5; D unresolved. V lost 7 bases and J lost 3, with 15 bases in between. Looked up from germline, CDR1 is SQVTM and CDR2 is ANQGSEA. CDR3 length equals 13 residues.

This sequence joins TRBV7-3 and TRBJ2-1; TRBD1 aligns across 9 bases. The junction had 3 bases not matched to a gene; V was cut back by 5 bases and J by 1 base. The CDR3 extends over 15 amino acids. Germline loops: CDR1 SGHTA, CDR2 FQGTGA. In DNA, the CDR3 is TGTGCCAGCAGCCATGGACAGGGGTCCTACAATGAGCAGTTCTTC. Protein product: CASSHGQGSYNEQFF.

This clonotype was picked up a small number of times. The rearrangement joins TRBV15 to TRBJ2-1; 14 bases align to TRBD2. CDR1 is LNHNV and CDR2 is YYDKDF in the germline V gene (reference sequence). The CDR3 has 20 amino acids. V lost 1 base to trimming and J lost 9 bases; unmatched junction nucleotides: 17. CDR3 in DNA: TGTGCCACCAGCAGAGTACACAGGGGGCGACTAGCGGGAGGGCCGGGTGAGCAGTTCTTC. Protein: CATSRVHRGRLAGGPGEQFF. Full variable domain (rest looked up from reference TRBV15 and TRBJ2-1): DAMVIQNPRYQVTQFGKPVTLSCSQTLNHNVMYWYQQKSSQAPKLLFHYYDKDFNNEADTPDNFQSRRPNTSFCFLDIRSPGLGDTAMYLCATSRVHRGRLAGGPGEQFFGPGTRLTVL.

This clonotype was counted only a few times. CDR3 sequence: CASSAGSGNTEAFF. The CDR3 DNA is TGTGCCAGCAGCGCAGGGTCGGGGAACACTGAAGCTTTCTTT. The chain couples TRBV7-3 to TRBJ1-1; weak D call: TRBD1 (5 bases). Germline CDR1 and CDR2: SGHTA and FQGTGA. V was pared by 5 bases and J by 1 base, with 11 bases between. The CDR3 runs 14 residues.

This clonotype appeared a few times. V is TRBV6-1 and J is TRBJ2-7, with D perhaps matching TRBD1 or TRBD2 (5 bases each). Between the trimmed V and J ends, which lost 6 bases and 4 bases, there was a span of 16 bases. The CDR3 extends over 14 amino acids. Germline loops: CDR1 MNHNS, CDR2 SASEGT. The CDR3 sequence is CASSPEGQGYEQYF. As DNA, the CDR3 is TGTGCCAGCAGCCCTGAGGGCCAGGGATACGAGCAGTACTTC.

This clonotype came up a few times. CDR3 in amino acids: CASSGGTVAGETQYF. In DNA form, the CDR3 reads TGTGCCAGCAGCGGCGGGACTGTCGCCGGAGAGACCCAGTACTTC. V is TRBV9 and J is TRBJ2-5; possible D gene TRBD2, 6 bases. CDR3 size: 15 residues. V lost 3 bases and J 4 bases, leaving 16 bases between the germline ends. Per the germline V gene, CDR1 is SGDLS and CDR2 is YYNGEE.

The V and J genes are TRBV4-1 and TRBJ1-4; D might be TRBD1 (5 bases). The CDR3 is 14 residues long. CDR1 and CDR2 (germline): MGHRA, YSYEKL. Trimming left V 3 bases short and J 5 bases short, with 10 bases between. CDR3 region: CASSQAGLNEKLFF. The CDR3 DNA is TGCGCCAGCAGCCAGGCAGGGCTAAATGAAAAACTGTTTTTT.

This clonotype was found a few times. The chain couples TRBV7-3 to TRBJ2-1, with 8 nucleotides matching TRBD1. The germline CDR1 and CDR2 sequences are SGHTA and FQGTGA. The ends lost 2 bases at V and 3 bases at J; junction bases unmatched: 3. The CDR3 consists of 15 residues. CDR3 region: CASSLRDRYYNEQFF. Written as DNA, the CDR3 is TGTGCCAGCAGCTTACGGGACAGGTACTACAATGAGCAGTTCTTC.

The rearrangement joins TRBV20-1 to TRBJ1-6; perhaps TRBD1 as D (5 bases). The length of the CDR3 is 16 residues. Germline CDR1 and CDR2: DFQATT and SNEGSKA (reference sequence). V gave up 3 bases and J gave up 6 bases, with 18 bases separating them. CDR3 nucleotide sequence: TGCAGTGCTAGGAGGGGTAGACAGCTCCTTAATTCACCCCTCCACTTT. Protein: CSARRGRQLLNSPLHF.

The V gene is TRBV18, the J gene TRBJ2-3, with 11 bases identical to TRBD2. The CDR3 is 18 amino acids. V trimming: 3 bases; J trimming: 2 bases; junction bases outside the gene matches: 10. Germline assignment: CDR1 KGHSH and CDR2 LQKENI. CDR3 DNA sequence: TGTGCCAGCTCACCCGGCCTGACTAGCGGGACCTTCACAGATACGCAGTATTTT. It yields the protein CASSPGLTSGTFTDTQYF.

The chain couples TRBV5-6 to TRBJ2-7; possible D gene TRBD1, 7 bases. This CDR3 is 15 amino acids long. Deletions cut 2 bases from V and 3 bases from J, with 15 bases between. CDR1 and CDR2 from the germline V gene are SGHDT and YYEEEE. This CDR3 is CASSFSWQGGYEQYF. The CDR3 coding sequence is TGTGCCAGCAGCTTTAGTTGGCAGGGGGGCTACGAGCAGTACTTC.

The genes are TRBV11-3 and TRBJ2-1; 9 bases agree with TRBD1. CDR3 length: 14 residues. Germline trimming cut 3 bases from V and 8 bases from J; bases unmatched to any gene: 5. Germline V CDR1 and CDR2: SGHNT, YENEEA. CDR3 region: CASSLGTGMDEQFF. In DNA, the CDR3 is TGTGCCAGCAGCTTGGGGACAGGGATGGATGAGCAGTTCTTC.

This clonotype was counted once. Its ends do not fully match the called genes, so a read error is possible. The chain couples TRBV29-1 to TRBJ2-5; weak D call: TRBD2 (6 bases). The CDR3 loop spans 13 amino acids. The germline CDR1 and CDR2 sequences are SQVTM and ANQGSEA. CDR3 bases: TGCAGCGTTGGAGAGCGGGCACCCTCATTATCCGTCTTC. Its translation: CSVGERAPSLSVF.

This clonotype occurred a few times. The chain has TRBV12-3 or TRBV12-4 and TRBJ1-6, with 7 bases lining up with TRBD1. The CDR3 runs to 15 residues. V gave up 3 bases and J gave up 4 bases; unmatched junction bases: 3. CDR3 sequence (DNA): TGTGCCAGCAGTTTTGAGGGACAGTATAATTCACCCCTCCACTTT. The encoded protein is CASSFEGQYNSPLHF.

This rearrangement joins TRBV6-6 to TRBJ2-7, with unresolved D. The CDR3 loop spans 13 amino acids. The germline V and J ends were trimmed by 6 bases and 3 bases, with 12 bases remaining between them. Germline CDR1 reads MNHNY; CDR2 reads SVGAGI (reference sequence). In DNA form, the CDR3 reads TGTGCCAGCAGCCCCGCCCAGTTCTACGAGCAGTACTTC. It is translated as CASSPAQFYEQYF.

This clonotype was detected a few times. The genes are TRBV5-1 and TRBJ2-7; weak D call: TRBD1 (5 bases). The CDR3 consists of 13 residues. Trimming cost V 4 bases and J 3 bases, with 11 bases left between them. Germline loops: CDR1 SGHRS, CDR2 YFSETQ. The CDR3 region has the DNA TGCGCCAGCAGCCAGGGTGAAAGCTACGAGCAGTACTTC. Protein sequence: CASSQGESYEQYF. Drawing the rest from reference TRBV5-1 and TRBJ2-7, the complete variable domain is KAGVTQTPRYLIKTRGQQVTLSCSPISGHRSVSWYQQTPGQGLQFLFEYFSETQRNKGNFPGRFSGRQFSNSRSEMNVSTLELGDSALYLCASSQGESYEQYFGPGTRLTVT.

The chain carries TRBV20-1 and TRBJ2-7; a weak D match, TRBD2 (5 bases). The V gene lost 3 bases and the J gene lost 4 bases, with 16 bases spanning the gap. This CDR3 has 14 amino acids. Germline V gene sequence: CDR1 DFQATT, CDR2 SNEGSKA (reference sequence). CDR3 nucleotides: TGCAGTGCTAGTGTGGGAGTAAGTAGGTACGAGCAGTACTTC. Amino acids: CSASVGVSRYEQYF.

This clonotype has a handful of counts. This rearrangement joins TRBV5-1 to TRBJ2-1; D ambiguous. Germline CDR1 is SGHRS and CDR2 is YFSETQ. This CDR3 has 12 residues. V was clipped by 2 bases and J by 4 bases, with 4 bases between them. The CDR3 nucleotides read TGCGCCAGCAGCTTCGATTACAATGAGCAGTTCTTC. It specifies CASSFDYNEQFF.

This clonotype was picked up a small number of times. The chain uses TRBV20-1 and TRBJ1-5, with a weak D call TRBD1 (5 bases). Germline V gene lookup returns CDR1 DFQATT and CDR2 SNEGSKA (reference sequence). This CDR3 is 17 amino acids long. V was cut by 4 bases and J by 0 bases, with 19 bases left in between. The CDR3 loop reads CSATPARALNSNQPQHF. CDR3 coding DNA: TGCAGTGCTACCCCTGCCAGGGCCCTAAATAGCAATCAGCCCCAGCATTTT.